A few counts support the clone carrying this T cell receptor beta chain. The target antigen is unknown. The study sampled nominally healthy donors, though unrecorded immune exposures were likely. The record originates from a study of cytomegalovirus exposure and HLA in healthy donors. Study findings and constraints: What a later analysis showed was that several of the most significant clusters appeared linked to common viral pathogens.

J gave up 7 bases and V 5 bases, and 9 bases lay outside the gene matches. Germline CDR1 LNHDA, CDR2 SQIVND (reference sequence). The CDR3 is 15 amino acids. Primers for the PCR totalled 60 Vbeta and 13 Jbeta. Generated by immunoSEQ multiplex PCR, the TCRdb table keeps only in-frame clones and is missing some. Here the sample spans tens of thousands of clones, around four fifths being singletons. This TCR came from a man over 45 in good health and CMV-seropositive. The chain carries TRBV19 and TRBJ1-4; 8 nucleotides agree with TRBD1. The specimen sequenced was PBMCs. DNA for the CDR3: TGTGCCAGTAGTGTCGCGACAGGGGCTGGTGAAAAACTGTTTTTT. This gives the protein CASSVATGAGEKLFF.